The 10 T cell receptor beta chains in this list originate from one sample, sequenced in a study of T-cell reconstitution after alpha-beta-depleted transplantation in children. The TCRbeta library incorporated unique molecular identifiers. A single record per CDR3 protein comes from TCRdb applying MiXCR to the PCR reads. The sample records about 200,000 distinct CDR3 sequences, about 7% being singletons. Specimen: PBMCs, collected before TCRalphabeta/CD19-depleted stem cell transplant. The receptors here all came from a boy younger than 10 with acute lymphoblastic leukemia, due to receive a stem cell transplant.

This clonotype has only a few counts. The V call is TRBV3-1, the J call TRBJ1-5; no clear D. With 3 bases removed from V and 5 bases from J, the gap between germline ends came to 11 bases. Germline loops: CDR1 LGHDT, CDR2 YNNKEL (reference sequence). The CDR3 runs to 14 residues. The CDR3 reads CASSQGRQDQPQHF. As DNA, the CDR3 is TGTGCCAGCAGCCAGGGCAGGCAGGATCAGCCCCAGCATTTT.

The CDR3 nucleotides read TGTGCCAGCACCTCGGGACTCAGGAGGGAGACCCAGTACTTC. Its translation is CASTSGLRRETQYF. This chain links TRBV12-3 or TRBV12-4 with TRBJ2-5; maybe TRBD2 (6 bases). The V and J ends lost 7 bases and 5 bases respectively, with 17 bases between them. The CDR3 has 14 residues.

This clonotype was seen a handful of times. The V call is TRBV11-2, the J call TRBJ1-4, with a weak D call TRBD1 (5 bases). CDR1 SGHAT and CDR2 FQNNGV come from the germline V gene. The CDR3 has 14 residues. V dropped 4 bases and J dropped 5 bases, with 11 bases sitting between them. The CDR3 loop reads CASSYVGGNEKLFF. The CDR3 DNA reads as TGTGCCAGCAGCTACGTTGGGGGGAATGAAAAACTGTTTTTT. The variable domain in full, completed from reference TRBV11-2 and TRBJ1-4, reads EAGVAQSPRYKIIEKRQSVAFWCNPISGHATLYWYQQILGQGPKLLIQFQNNGVVDDSQLPKDRFSAERLKGVDSTLKIQPAKLEDSAVYLCASSYVGGNEKLFFGSGTQLSVL.

This clonotype occurred many times. The chain couples TRBV9 to TRBJ2-3, with D unclear. The CDR3 length is 15 residues. Germline V lookup: CDR1 SGDLS, CDR2 YYNGEE. The germline V and J ends were trimmed by 3 bases and 1 base, with 12 bases remaining between them. The DNA of the CDR3 is TGTGCCAGCAGCGGAGCAGTCCGGGGCACAGATACGCAGTATTTT. It specifies CASSGAVRGTDTQYF.

Of note for this clonotype: One end of the junction varies from germline; a read error may be responsible. The gene calls are TRBV20-1 and TRBJ2-7; 12 bases align to TRBD2. Germline values: CDR1 DFQATT, CDR2 SNEGSKA (reference sequence). CDR3 size: 16 residues. The CDR3 DNA reads TGCTGTGCTAGAGATCGTCGCGGGACTAGCGGGTTCGAGCAGTACTTC. The encoded protein is CCARDRRGTSGFEQYF.

This clonotype has ten or more counts. The chain couples TRBV20-1 to TRBJ2-3; TRBD2 matches 8 bases. The CDR3 covers 15 residues. The germline V gene encodes CDR1 DFQATT and CDR2 SNEGSKA (reference sequence). V was pared by 4 bases and J by 0 bases, with 6 bases of the junction left unmatched. The CDR3 DNA reads as TGCAGTGCTAATTTAGCGGGGCGGAGCACAGATACGCAGTATTTT. Protein: CSANLAGRSTDTQYF.

This clonotype was observed many times. This chain joins TRBV28 and TRBJ2-7, with 15 bases aligning to TRBD2. The CDR3 covers 15 residues. From germline, CDR1 is MDHEN and CDR2 SYDVKM. The trim removed 6 bases at V and 4 bases at J, leaving 4 bases unmatched. The CDR3 region has the DNA TGTGCCAGCAGACCGGGGACTAGCGGGGGGTACGAGCAGTACTTC. As protein: CASRPGTSGGYEQYF.

This clonotype was detected many times. The J gene is TRBJ1-6, the V gene TRBV28; 11 nucleotides align to TRBD1. CDR3 length equals 16 residues. Germline-derived CDR1 and CDR2 are MDHEN and SYDVKM. The J segment lost 8 bases and the V segment lost 4 bases, leaving 7 bases of the junction unmatched. The chain's CDR3 is CASSSLWGQGDSPLHF. DNA for the CDR3: TGTGCCAGCAGTTCTCTATGGGGACAGGGGGATTCACCCCTCCACTTT.

This clonotype has only a few counts. J is TRBJ2-1 and V is TRBV20-1; 10 nucleotides line up with TRBD1. The V and J ends lost 0 bases and 8 bases, in that order; junction bases with no gene match: 7. The CDR3 contains 15 residues. Germline-derived CDR1 and CDR2 are DFQATT and SNEGSKA (reference sequence). The CDR3 sequence: CSAREVFGTGDEQFF. CDR3 DNA sequence: TGCAGTGCTAGAGAGGTGTTTGGGACAGGGGATGAGCAGTTCTTC.

In its sample, this clonotype was seen many times. The chain employs TRBV29-1 and TRBJ1-1; D possibly corresponds to TRBD1 (5 bases). The CDR3 runs to 14 residues. From germline, CDR1 is SQVTM and CDR2 ANQGSEA. Trimming removed 3 bases at V and 5 bases at J, with 16 bases between. The CDR3 region is CSVEIQTDQTEAFF. Here the CDR3 DNA reads TGCAGCGTTGAGATACAGACAGATCAAACTGAAGCTTTCTTT.